This T cell receptor (beta chain) comes out of a study of blood T cell repertoires in COVID-19 (dated by TCRdb to the early 2020s). About the full investigation: Samples from collaborators originated in the United States, Italy and Spain and spanned both the acute and convalescent phases of COVID-19. The prospective study material was composed of cDNA or gDNA derived from T cells, B-cell-depleted T cells, or PBMCs. The dataset comprised deeply sampled blood TCRbeta repertoires from subjects exposed to, actively infected with, or recovered from COVID-19. The repertoires were released in a freely available public database intended as a resource for research on the immune response to SARS-CoV-2. Samples were obtained from the ongoing ImmuneRACE study (first 160 participants) and from 1,200 or so subjects provided by 6 global collaborators. A de-identified subject ID, COVID-19 status, age in years and sex were almost always included in the sample metadata. HLA class I and class II types, where available, came from metadata supplied by the sample provider rather than from assay-based typing. What the research found in general, with its limitations: How much clinical and demographic metadata was included differed by source and by participant, and the metadata was provided uncurated.

The immunoSEQ Assay, a bias-controlled multiplex PCR, was used to amplify TCRbeta CDR3 regions from genomic DNA. As for the authors' bioinformatics: Nucleated cell counts per sample were estimated from amplification of reference gene primers within the assay. To quantify the absolute abundance of each unique TCRbeta CDR3 rearrangement, sequence reads were collapsed and filtered. For each sample, productive Simpson clonality was calculated by taking the square root of Simpson's diversity index across productive rearrangements. The source is immuneACCESS, and TCRdb retained only in-frame sequences with V and J called. Part of the clones is not carried over; for the studies checked, unresolved V genes explain less than half of this, and the remainder is unexplained. V and J calls and clone size are those listed in that table; D and trimming were worked out from the DNA. Recorded for this sample are 250,000 to 350,000 clones; approximately 85% of them occurred a single time. The top ten clones comprise approximately 4% of the sample.

Participants in the prospective study were aged roughly 18 to 100 years, lived in some 24 United States geographic areas, and enrolled through a virtual design. In the prospective study, participants were assigned to cohorts based on the clinical history participants reported in a screening survey and a study questionnaire. Recovered participants in ImmuneRACE Cohort 3 were defined as having two consecutive negative NP/OP PCR tests, clearance from a healthcare professional, or resolution of symptoms. In the prospective study, whole blood, serum and a nasopharyngeal or oropharyngeal swab were collected from each participant by mobile phlebotomists. Prospective study participants could optionally give additional blood draws and questionnaires over an approximately 2-month period. Prospective study blood samples were shipped either frozen or at room temperature before DNA extraction. To note about this clone: Its antigen target is currently unknown. The sample holds no much larger clone one base away, and base qualities are not on file.

Trimming removed 2 bases from V and 8 bases from J, leaving 7 bases between the germline ends. The CDR3 numbers 13 residues from cysteine through phenylalanine. CDR3 DNA is the only sequence kept; it has 39 bases, read in frame from the first base. The origin of this receptor is a woman aged 25 to 45 who had recovered from COVID-19. The rearranged segments are TRBV12-3 or TRBV12-4 and TRBJ1-6; no confident D gene assignment can be made. Sequenced input: PBMCs or T cells enriched from blood (not recorded which). The DNA sequence is given as TGTGCCAGCAGTTTAACGAGGGATTCACCCCTCCACTTT. This codes for CASSLTRDSPLHF.